This T cell receptor (beta chain) was observed in a study of identifying expanded T cells in peripheral blood. A note on this clone: As yet, its antigen is unknown.

Broader study findings: Clone count variance between roughly 2-week samples rose with total template count. Over two and four weeks, about 15 and 19 clones changed, versus roughly 1.2 between replicates.

No infections or other immune events were documented during collection. Here immunoSEQ multiplex PCR was the method, and the copy in TCRdb shows in-frame clones only, minus some. The repertoire consists of about 91,000 clones, with 85% to 90% occurring once and the leading ten covering about 4.2%. This TCR was sampled from a person aged 18 to 75 in good health. The sequencing sample was made of blood.

CDR3 region: CAWSSRLQGFFPANTGELFF. CDR3 DNA: TGTGCCTGGAGTTCCCGGTTACAGGGTTTTTTCCCCGCGAACACCGGGGAGCTGTTTTTT. This rearrangement joins TRBV30 to TRBJ2-2, with a possible D match to TRBD1 (6 bases). The CDR3 spans 20 residues. The germline V gene has CDR1 GTSNPN and CDR2 SVGIG (reference sequence). V dropped 2 bases and J dropped 0 bases, with 25 bases sitting between them.